This T cell receptor (beta chain) was recorded in a study of vaccination effects on CD4 cells after COVID-19. Viral peptide pools were used in the ViraFEST assay to expand antigen-specific CD4+ T cells, and sequencing came afterward. Around day 10 of culture, CD4+ T cells were separated out. Subjects were given two BNT162b2 or mRNA-1273 vaccine doses. Germline CDR1 and CDR2: LNHDA and SQIVND (reference sequence). V gave up 5 bases and J gave up 0 bases, with 13 bases separating them. The CDR3 covers 15 residues. With respect to this clone: What it binds is unknown.

The table came from immunoSEQ multiplex PCR; TCRdb's copy has only in-frame clones and leaves some out. The sample includes roughly 24,000 clones, roughly 79% of them seen just once. This TCR was recovered from a human donor who received a COVID-19 vaccine. Some clones in this sample may be carry-over from other donors' samples. This sequence joins TRBV19 and TRBJ1-1, with a weak D call TRBD1 (6 bases). Sequencing used CD4+ T cells from PBMCs cultured with SARS-CoV-2 spike peptides, obtained after COVID-19 vaccination. The CDR3 reads CASSSPPGVNTEAFF. The CDR3 DNA follows: TGTGCCAGTAGTTCCCCCCCAGGGGTGAACACTGAAGCTTTCTTT. The full variable domain, with the rest looked up from reference TRBV19 and TRBJ1-1, is DGGITQSPKYLFRKEGQNVTLSCEQNLNHDAMYWYRQDPGQGLRLIYYSQIVNDFQKGDIAEGYSVSREKKESFPLTVTSAQKNPTAFYLCASSSPPGVNTEAFFGQGTRLTVV.